Listed below are T cell receptor beta chains from one sample, sequenced in a study of T cells in localized non-small cell lung cancer. Clones were sequenced by immunoSEQ multiplex PCR, and TCRdb holds only the in-frame ones, with some missing. The top ten clones hold roughly a fifth of a sample with about 24,000 clones, approximately 88% of them seen once. The source material was peripheral blood, sampled before any cancer treatment. The receptor set was obtained from a man aged 40 to 75 with stage I squamous cell lung carcinoma. Both conserved end residues are part of each CDR3.

j_gene | v_gene | CDR3aa
TRBJ1-2 | TRBV28 | CASSLWDAGGLYGYTF
TRBJ1-4 | TRBV6-1 | CAGSGGRNEKLFF
TRBJ2-3 | TRBV5-1 | CASSRTGLAPRTDTQYF
TRBJ1-2 | TRBV7-8 | CASSQGLYGYTF
TRBJ2-3 | TRBV27 | CASSLPGRGDTQYF
NA | TRBV7-9 | CASSFGGNYEQYF
TRBJ2-1 | TRBV6-1 | CASALGIGEQFF
TRBJ2-7 | TRBV13 | CASSFRDPEKDEQYF
TRBJ1-5 | TRBV27 | CASSLRRERNQPQHF
TRBJ2-1 | TRBV9 | CASSVSSDSNEQFF
TRBJ2-5 | TRBV4-3 | CASSHGITGGWETQYF
TRBJ1-1 | TRBV19 | CASSMDGPSSLNTEAFF
TRBJ2-1 | TRBV27 | CASHTGGEQFF
TRBJ2-1 | TRBV9 | CASSLRTGQGAGEQFF
TRBJ2-7 | TRBV6-9 | CASSYSIGTLEQYF
TRBJ2-2 | TRBV5-1 | CASSLVQGSTGELFF
TRBJ1-5 | TRBV30 | CAWGRGNQPQHF
TRBJ2-1 | TRBV7-6 | CASSSVAGGLNEQFF
TRBJ2-1 | TRBV7-2 | CASSAYRGRSSYNEQFF
TRBJ1-3 | TRBV11-2 | CASSRSGNTIYF
TRBJ1-2 | TRBV7-9 | CASSLIRPDGYTF
TRBJ1-5 | TRBV6-5 | CASRMGIVSNQPQHF
TRBJ2-5 | TRBV5-6 | CASSWEGGQTRRETQYF
TRBJ2-3 | TRBV6-5 | CASSTPSTDTQYF
TRBJ2-7 | TRBV4-1 | CASSQADSSYEQYF
TRBJ2-6 | TRBV19 | CASTPTGLGANVLTF
TRBJ1-2 | TRBV18 | CASSPERGPIANYGYTF
TRBJ1-2 | TRBV28 | CASSSGTESYGYTF
TRBJ2-1 | TRBV2 | CASRAPSVHEQFF
TRBJ1-1 | TRBV7-9 | CASSRTGTSEAFF
TRBJ1-3 | TRBV15 | CATSPNYPGHTIYF
TRBJ2-7 | TRBV5-8 | CASSLKDSYEQYF
TRBJ2-7 | TRBV5-8 | CASSFLTRTDGPLNEQYF
TRBJ1-5 | TRBV28 | CASSLTGAGQPQHF
TRBJ2-1 | TRBV6-6 | CASSQTGGEQFF
TRBJ2-1 | TRBV6-1 | CASSQEYDNEQFF
TRBJ1-5 | TRBV11-2 | CASSPTGANQPQHF
TRBJ2-4 | TRBV7-3 | CASSTGTSDIQYF
TRBJ2-7 | TRBV28 | CASRSWVGPYEQYF
TRBJ1-2 | TRBV7-3 | CASSPPPWQATDNYGYTF
TRBJ2-1 | TRBV7-7 | CASSSGLAGGSSYNEQFF
TRBJ2-5 | TRBV9 | CASSDGLSTLQYF
TRBJ1-4 | TRBV28 | CASSVRGTASEKLFF
TRBJ2-1 | TRBV7-9 | CASSLGGYLNEQFF
TRBJ1-2 | TRBV7-3 | CASSPTATGRIDGYTF